This T cell receptor beta chain was captured by sequencing in a study of cytomegalovirus exposure and HLA in healthy donors. There were likely unrecorded immune exposures, though donors were nominally healthy when sampled. Primers: 60 Vbeta forward and 13 Jbeta reverse. The method was immunoSEQ multiplex PCR; TCRdb's version includes in-frame clones alone and lacks a portion of them. Of 110,000 or so clones in the sample, 67% are singletons; the top ten hold roughly 8%. Germline V lookup: CDR1 SGHNT, CDR2 YENEEA. Trimming took 5 bases from V and 3 from J, leaving 7 bases between them. CDR3 length: 12 residues.

This receptor was obtained from a young man in good health and CMV-seropositive. Sequencing used PBMCs. The chain combines TRBV11-3 with TRBJ1-1; the D gene is possibly TRBD1 (5 bases). The CDR3 region is CASSRGDTEAFF. The CDR3 DNA reads as TGTGCCAGCAGCCGGGGGGACACTGAAGCTTTCTTT.